This TCR beta chain was captured by sequencing in a study of PD-1 blockade in classical Hodgkin lymphoma. General observations from the study: Partial responders and progressors had significantly lower baseline TCR diversity.

For this clone: Its cognate antigen is unknown.

Unmatched junction bases numbered 9, after V lost 4 bases and J lost 2 bases. This CDR3 is built from 17 residues. Each and every patient relapsed after autologous stem cell transplantation, and patients got differing brentuximab vedotin exposure. The repertoire was sequenced with immunoSEQ multiplex PCR; TCRdb's copy has only in-frame clones and lacks some. Counted here are tens of thousands of clones, 75% to 90% occurring once; the ten biggest clones make up about 9%. Sequencing was performed on peripheral blood mononuclear cells (PBMCs), taken at baseline. This chain joins TRBV23-1 and TRBJ2-3; 10 bases line up with TRBD2. TRBV23-1 carries the ORF label, with uncertain function. The TCR originated in a human donor with classical Hodgkin lymphoma. Here the CDR3 reads CASSPTRLAGATDTQYF. The DNA for the CDR3 is TGCGCCAGCAGTCCGACCAGGCTAGCGGGAGCCACAGATACGCAGTATTTT.